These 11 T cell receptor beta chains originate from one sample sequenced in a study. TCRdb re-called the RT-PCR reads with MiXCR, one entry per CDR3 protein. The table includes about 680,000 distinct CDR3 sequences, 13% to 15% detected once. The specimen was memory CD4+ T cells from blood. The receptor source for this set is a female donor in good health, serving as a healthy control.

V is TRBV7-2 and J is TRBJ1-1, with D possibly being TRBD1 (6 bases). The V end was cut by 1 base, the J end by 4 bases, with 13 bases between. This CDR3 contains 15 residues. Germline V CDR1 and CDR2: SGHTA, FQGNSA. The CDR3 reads CASSLGGGWATEAFF. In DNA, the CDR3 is TGTGCCAGCAGCTTAGGCGGGGGCTGGGCCACTGAAGCTTTCTTT.

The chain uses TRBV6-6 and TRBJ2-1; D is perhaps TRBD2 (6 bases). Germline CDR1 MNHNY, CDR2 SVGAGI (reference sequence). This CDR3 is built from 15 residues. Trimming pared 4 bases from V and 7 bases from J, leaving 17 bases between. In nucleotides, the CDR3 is TGTGCCAGCAGTTCCACCCCTAGCGTGGGAAATGAGCAGTTCTTC. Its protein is CASSSTPSVGNEQFF.

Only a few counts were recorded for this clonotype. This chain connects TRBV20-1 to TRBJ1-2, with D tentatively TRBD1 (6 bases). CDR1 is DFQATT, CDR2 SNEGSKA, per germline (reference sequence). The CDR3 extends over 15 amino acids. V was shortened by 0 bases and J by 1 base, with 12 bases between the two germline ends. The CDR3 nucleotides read TGCAGTGCTAGAGACAGGGGCCAGATTAACTATGGCTACACCTTC. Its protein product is CSARDRGQINYGYTF.

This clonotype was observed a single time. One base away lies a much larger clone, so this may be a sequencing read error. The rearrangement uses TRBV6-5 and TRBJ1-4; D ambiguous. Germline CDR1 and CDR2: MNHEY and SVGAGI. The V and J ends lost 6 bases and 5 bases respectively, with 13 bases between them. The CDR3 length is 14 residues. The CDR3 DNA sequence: TGTGCCAGCAGCCGCTCTTTGCGGAATGAAAAACTGTTTTTT. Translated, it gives CASSRSLRNEKLFF.

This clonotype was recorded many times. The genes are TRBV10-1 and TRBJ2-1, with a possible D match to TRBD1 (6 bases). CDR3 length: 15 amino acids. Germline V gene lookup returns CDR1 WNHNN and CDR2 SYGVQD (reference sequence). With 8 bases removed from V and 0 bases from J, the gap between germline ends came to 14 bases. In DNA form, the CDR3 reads TGCGCCAGCCAAAGCACAGGGTTCTCCTACAATGAGCAGTTCTTC. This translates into CASQSTGFSYNEQFF.

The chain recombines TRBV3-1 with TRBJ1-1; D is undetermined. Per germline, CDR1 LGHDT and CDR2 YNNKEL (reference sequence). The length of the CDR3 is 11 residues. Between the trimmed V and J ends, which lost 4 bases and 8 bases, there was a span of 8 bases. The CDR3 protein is CASSRGREAFF. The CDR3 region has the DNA TGTGCCAGCAGCCGGGGTAGAGAAGCTTTCTTT. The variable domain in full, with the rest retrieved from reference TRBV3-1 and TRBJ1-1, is DTAVSQTPKYLVTQMGNDKSIKCEQNLGHDTMYWYKQDSKKFLKIMFSYNNKELIINETVPNRFSPKSPDKAHLNLHINSLELGDSAVYFCASSRGREAFFGQGTRLTVV.

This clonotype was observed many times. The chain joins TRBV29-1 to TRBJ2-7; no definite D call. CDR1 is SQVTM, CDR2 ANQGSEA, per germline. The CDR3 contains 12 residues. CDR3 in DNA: TGCAGGGTGGTAGGCAGCTTCTACGAGCAGTACTTC. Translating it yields CRVVGSFYEQYF.

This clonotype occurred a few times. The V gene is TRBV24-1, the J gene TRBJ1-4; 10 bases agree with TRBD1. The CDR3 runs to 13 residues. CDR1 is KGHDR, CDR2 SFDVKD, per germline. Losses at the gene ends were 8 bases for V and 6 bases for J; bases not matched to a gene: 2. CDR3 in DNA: TGTGCCACCAAGGGGACAGGGGATGAAAAACTGTTTTTT. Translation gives CATKGTGDEKLFF.

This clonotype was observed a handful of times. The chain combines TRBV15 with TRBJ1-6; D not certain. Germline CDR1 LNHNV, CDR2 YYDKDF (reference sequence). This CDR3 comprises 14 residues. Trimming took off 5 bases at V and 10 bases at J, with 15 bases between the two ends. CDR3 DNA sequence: TGTGCCACCAGCGGCTTGCTGGGCGGGTCACCCCTCCACTTT. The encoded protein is CATSGLLGGSPLHF.

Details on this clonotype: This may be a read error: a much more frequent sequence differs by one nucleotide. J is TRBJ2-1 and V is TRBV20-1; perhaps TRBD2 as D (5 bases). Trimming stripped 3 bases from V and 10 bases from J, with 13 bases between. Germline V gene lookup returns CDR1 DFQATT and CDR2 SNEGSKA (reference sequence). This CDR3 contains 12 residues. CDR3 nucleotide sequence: TGCAGTGCTAGTAGAGTGAGGGTCGAGCAGTTCTTC. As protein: CSASRVRVEQFF.

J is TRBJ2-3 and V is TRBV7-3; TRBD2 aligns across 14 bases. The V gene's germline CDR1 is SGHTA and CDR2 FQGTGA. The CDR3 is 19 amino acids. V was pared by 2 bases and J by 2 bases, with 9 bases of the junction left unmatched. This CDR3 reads CASSLRGTSGSLNTDTQYF. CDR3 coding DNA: TGTGCCAGCAGCTTACGCGGGACTAGCGGGAGCCTAAACACAGATACGCAGTATTTT. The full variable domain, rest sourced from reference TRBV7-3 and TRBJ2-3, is GAGVSQTPSNKVTEKGKYVELRCDPISGHTALYWYRQSLGQGPEFLIYFQGTGAADDSGLPNDRFFAVRPEGSVSTLKIQRTERGDSAVYLCASSLRGTSGSLNTDTQYFGPGTRLTVL.